This entry lists 23 T cell receptor beta chains sequenced from one sample in a study of T cells after posttransplantation cyclophosphamide. Cyclophosphamide on days +3 and +4 followed busulfan-fludarabine conditioning and a marrow graft. Sequenced by immunoSEQ multiplex PCR; TCRdb stores in-frame clones only, minus some. Among 20,000 or so clones listed, 74% were seen once. The sample here was PBMCs, taken after an allogeneic stem cell transplant with post-transplant cyclophosphamide. The receptors were gathered from a male patient in his thirties who received an allogeneic stem cell transplant from a related donor, was CMV-positive, and had acute GVHD only. Some T cells may arise from the graft donor.

The V and J genes are TRBV10-2 and TRBJ1-5; TRBD1 agrees at 8 bases. Unmatched junction bases numbered 3, after V lost 0 bases and J lost 5 bases. The germline V gene has CDR1 WSHSY and CDR2 SAAADI. CDR3 length: 15 residues. The CDR3 region is CASSESSGGHQPQHF. The CDR3 DNA is TGCGCCAGCAGTGAGTCGTCAGGGGGCCATCAGCCCCAGCATTTT.

The chain links TRBV5-1 to TRBJ1-1; D ambiguous. This CDR3 has 15 amino acids. Per the germline V gene, CDR1 is SGHRS and CDR2 is YFSETQ. V lost 0 bases and J 3 bases, leaving 12 bases between the germline ends. CDR3 nucleotide sequence: TGCGCCAGCAGCTTGGATCCGGGTTCGTACACTGAAGCTTTCTTT. Amino acids: CASSLDPGSYTEAFF.

This clone was counted once. V and J are TRBV28 and TRBJ1-3, with TRBD1 matching 7 bases. Germline V gives CDR1 MDHEN, CDR2 SYDVKM. Trimming cost V 8 bases and J 4 bases; bases outside gene matches: 5. This CDR3 comprises 13 residues. Written as DNA, the CDR3 is TGTGCCAGCCTTACAGGGGCCGGAAACACCATATATTTT. Translating it yields CASLTGAGNTIYF.

The chain uses TRBV5-5 and TRBJ1-2; D unclear. Deletions cut 1 base from V and 2 bases from J, with 9 bases between. Germline values: CDR1 SGHKS, CDR2 YYEKEE (reference sequence). This CDR3 region has 14 residues. The CDR3 region has the DNA TGTGCCAGCAGCTTGTACAGCTCGAACTATGGCTACACCTTC. It yields the protein CASSLYSSNYGYTF.

This chain joins TRBV15 and TRBJ1-2; 8 nucleotides line up with TRBD1. Germline V gene sequence: CDR1 LNHNV, CDR2 YYDKDF (reference sequence). The J segment lost 8 bases and the V segment lost 1 base, leaving 3 bases of the junction unmatched. This CDR3 comprises 13 residues. For the CDR3, the DNA is TGTGCCACCAGCAGAGGGACAGGGACCGGCTACACCTTC. Encoded protein: CATSRGTGTGYTF.

The V gene is TRBV10-3, the J gene TRBJ1-1; possibly TRBD1 for D (6 bases). CDR1 is ENHRY and CDR2 is SYGVKD in the germline V gene. The V gene lost 2 bases and the J gene lost 10 bases, with 11 bases spanning the gap. There are 12 residues in the CDR3. The CDR3 here is CAISEREQGAFF. For the CDR3, the DNA is TGTGCCATCAGTGAGCGAGAACAGGGAGCTTTCTTT.

The rearrangement uses TRBV4-1 and TRBJ2-5; the match to TRBD2 covers 11 bases. The V gene's germline CDR1 is MGHRA and CDR2 YSYEKL. The CDR3 is made up of 19 amino acids. V lost 2 bases, J lost 5 bases, and 16 bases stayed unmatched. CDR3 sequence (DNA): TGCGCCAGCAGCCAAAAAAAAGGACTAGCGGGCCGACTCGAGGAGACCCAGTACTTC. Its protein product is CASSQKKGLAGRLEETQYF.

The gene calls are TRBV2 and TRBJ2-1; 7 nucleotides line up with TRBD2. The CDR3 sequence is 13 residues long. The germline V gene encodes CDR1 SNHLY and CDR2 FYNNEI. V gave up 11 bases and J gave up 4 bases; unmatched junction bases: 8. CDR3 DNA: TGTGCCTCTCGGGGGACTAATTACAATGAGCAGTTCTTC. Encoded protein: CASRGTNYNEQFF.

The genes are TRBV4-3 and TRBJ1-2; 8 bases are a match to TRBD1. Germline CDR1 and CDR2: LGHNA and YSLEER. J gave up 7 bases and V 0 bases, and 10 bases lay outside the gene matches. The CDR3 has 16 amino acids. Here the CDR3 DNA reads TGCGCCAGCAGCCAAGAGGCGCAGGGGGCCGTGGGTGGCTACACCTTC. Its protein product is CASSQEAQGAVGGYTF.

The chain links TRBV20-1 to TRBJ2-5; D unresolved. CDR1 is DFQATT, CDR2 SNEGSKA, per germline (reference sequence). This CDR3 spans 11 amino acids. V dropped 5 bases and J dropped 5 bases, with 9 bases sitting between them. The CDR3: CSAPWRETQYF. The CDR3, as DNA: TGCAGTGCTCCGTGGCGGGAGACCCAGTACTTC.

The chain combines TRBV7-9 with TRBJ1-3; 9 nucleotides agree with TRBD1. J gave up 0 bases and V 4 bases, and 10 bases lay outside the gene matches. Germline V CDR1 and CDR2: SEHNR, FQNEAQ (reference sequence). This CDR3 has 18 amino acids. This CDR3 reads CASSSPRDRDFSGNTIYF. The CDR3 DNA reads as TGTGCCAGCAGCTCCCCCCGGGACAGGGATTTCTCTGGAAACACCATATATTTT.

The chain couples TRBV7-9 to TRBJ2-3, with D tentatively TRBD1 (6 bases). This CDR3 region has 12 residues. Germline assignment: CDR1 SEHNR and CDR2 FQNEAQ (reference sequence). Trimming pared 9 bases from V and 2 bases from J, leaving 9 bases between. The CDR3 DNA reads TGTGCCAGTGGACAGCACACAGATACGCAGTATTTT. As protein: CASGQHTDTQYF. The whole variable domain, remainder taken from reference TRBV7-9 and TRBJ2-3, is DTGVSQNPRHKITKRGQNVTFRCDPISEHNRLYWYRQTLGQGPEFLTYFQNEAQLEKSRLLSDRFSAERPKGSFSTLEIQRTEQGDSAMYLCASGQHTDTQYFGPGTRLTVL.

The chain uses TRBV7-2 and TRBJ2-7, with D maybe TRBD1 (6 bases). This CDR3 has 14 amino acids. Deletions cut 7 bases from V and 0 bases from J, with 13 bases between. CDR1 SGHTA and CDR2 FQGNSA come from the germline V gene. The DNA for the CDR3 is TGTGCCAGCAACCCACAGGGATTCTCCTACGAGCAGTACTTC. Translation: CASNPQGFSYEQYF.

The rearrangement links TRBV29-1 to TRBJ1-2; 11 bases fit TRBD1. V dropped 3 bases and J dropped 3; count of bases not matched to a gene: 6. The CDR3 sequence is 15 residues long. Germline V lookup: CDR1 SQVTM, CDR2 ANQGSEA. The CDR3 loop reads CSVEPRDRGDYGYTF. As DNA, the CDR3 is TGCAGCGTTGAGCCACGGGACAGGGGGGACTATGGCTACACCTTC. Full variable domain (outside the CDR3, taken from reference TRBV29-1 and TRBJ1-2): SAVISQKPSRDICQRGTSLTIQCQVDSQVTMMFWYRQQPGQSLTLIATANQGSEATYESGFVIDKFPISRPNLTFSTLTVSNMSPEDSSIYLCSVEPRDRGDYGYTFGSGTRLTVV.

This clone was observed a single time. V and J are TRBV2 and TRBJ2-3, with D tentatively TRBD1 (6 bases). The V gene's germline CDR1 is SNHLY and CDR2 FYNNEI. V gave up 8 bases and J gave up 4 bases, with 16 bases separating them. The CDR3 covers 14 residues. CDR3 in DNA: TGTGCCAGCCCTATTGACAGGTCCCCAGATACGCAGTATTTT. Translation gives CASPIDRSPDTQYF.

This rearrangement joins TRBV4-3 to TRBJ2-3, with 8 bases aligning to TRBD2. V shed 0 bases, J shed 0 bases, and the junction held 5 bases outside the gene matches. CDR1 LGHNA and CDR2 YSLEER come from the germline V gene. The CDR3 totals 17 residues. The CDR3: CASSQESGGPSTDTQYF. The DNA of the CDR3 is TGCGCCAGCAGCCAAGAAAGCGGGGGACCAAGCACAGATACGCAGTATTTT.

The chain employs TRBV7-2 and TRBJ2-5; TRBD1 agrees at 11 bases. This CDR3 is built from 15 residues. With V trimmed by 5 bases and J by 5 bases, 7 bases remained unmatched. The germline gives CDR1 SGHTA, CDR2 FQGNSA. CDR3 in DNA: TGTGCCAGCAGCCTCGGACAGGGGGCCCAGGAGACCCAGTACTTC. This sequence encodes CASSLGQGAQETQYF.

The chain carries TRBV6-4 and TRBJ2-3, with 9 positions matching TRBD1. V shed 6 bases, J shed 3 bases, and the junction held 16 bases outside the gene matches. Germline V CDR1 and CDR2: MRHNA, SNTAGT. This CDR3 is built from 18 residues. The CDR3 DNA reads as TGTGCCAGCAGCGCCAGGCCCAACAGGGGGCAAATTACAGATACGCAGTATTTT. Translation: CASSARPNRGQITDTQYF.

CDR3 in amino acids: CASSINNNSPLHF. In DNA, the CDR3 is TGTGCCAGTAGTATAAACAATAATTCACCCCTCCACTTT. V and J are TRBV19 and TRBJ1-6; D unclear. Germline V CDR1 and CDR2: LNHDA, SQIVND (reference sequence). V was clipped by 2 bases and J by 5 bases, with 4 bases between them. The CDR3 covers 13 residues.

The chain recombines TRBV5-1 with TRBJ1-2, with 7 bases fitting TRBD1. The CDR3 sequence is 13 residues long. With 4 bases clipped from V and 4 bases from J, the junction kept 4 bases outside the gene matches. CDR1 is SGHRS and CDR2 is YFSETQ in the germline V gene. Written as DNA, the CDR3 is TGCGCCAGCAGCCTGGGGGACAGCTATGGCTACACCTTC. Amino acids: CASSLGDSYGYTF.

V gene TRBV5-4 combines with J gene TRBJ2-2; D may be TRBD2 (6 bases). With 1 base removed from V and 5 bases from J, the gap between germline ends came to 18 bases. Germline values: CDR1 SGHNT, CDR2 YYREEE (reference sequence). This CDR3 has 17 residues. CDR3 DNA: TGTGCCAGCAGCTTGACCGGGCGGGGAACCCGGACCGGGGAGCTGTTTTTT. Its translation is CASSLTGRGTRTGELFF.

V and J are TRBV7-9 and TRBJ2-2; D not certain. V dropped 0 bases and J dropped 7 bases, with 12 bases sitting between them. There are 15 residues in the CDR3. Germline V gene lookup returns CDR1 SEHNR and CDR2 FQNEAQ (reference sequence). The CDR3 nucleotides are TGTGCCAGCAGCTTAGCCGTCCCATCCGGCGGGGAGCTGTTTTTT. Protein: CASSLAVPSGGELFF.

The DNA of the CDR3 is TGTGCCAGCAGCCAAGTAGTTTTAACAGGGGCTGGGCTGGCAGCTTTCTTT. Residues: CASSQVVLTGAGLAAFF. The chain joins TRBV14 to TRBJ1-1; 7 bases align to TRBD1. V gave up 1 base and J gave up 10 bases; unmatched junction bases: 18. The CDR3 has 17 amino acids. Germline V CDR1 and CDR2: SGHDN, FVKESK.